The 17 T cell receptor beta chains presented below share a single source sample, sequenced in a study of T cells after posttransplantation cyclophosphamide (dated by TCRdb to 2016 to 2017). The treatment or condition tag for this specimen amounts to: high-dose cyclophosphamide on days +3 and +4 as single-agent GVHD prophylaxis. For conditioning, the PTCy patients got busulfan and fludarabine, then a related or unrelated marrow graft, followed by cyclophosphamide on days +3 and +4. Receptors were amplified or captured by the immunoSEQ multiplex PCR assay. As stored in TCRdb, this immuneACCESS dataset retains in-frame rearrangements with V and J assigned. A fraction of the clones does not appear; measured against another copy, unresolved V genes explain less than half of the discrepancy, and the remainder lacks a known reason. The table puts 8,500 to 13,000 clones in this sample, none counted just once. The ten largest clones represent approximately 14% of the sample.

Sequences were derived from PBMCs, sampled after allogeneic stem cell transplant with posttransplant cyclophosphamide. The receptors originated from a female patient aged 40 to 55 who received an allogeneic stem cell transplant from a related donor, was CMV-positive, and had no GVHD. Following transplantation, part of the T cell population may be supplied by the graft donor rather than the patient.

Ten or more counts support this clone. This chain connects TRBV5-1 to TRBJ2-5, with a possible D match to TRBD2 (5 bases). Germline CDR1 reads SGHRS; CDR2 reads YFSETQ. V gave up 0 bases and J gave up 5 bases, with 14 bases separating them. This CDR3 region has 15 residues. CDR3 sequence: CASSLAPSTGETQYF. The DNA for the CDR3 is TGCGCCAGCAGCTTGGCTCCATCCACGGGGGAGACCCAGTACTTC.

This clone was recorded many times. The chain recombines TRBV30 with TRBJ1-5; 8 bases agree with TRBD1. The CDR3 consists of 14 residues. The germline gives CDR1 GTSNPN, CDR2 SVGIG (reference sequence). The V gene end was trimmed by 5 bases and the J gene end by 7 bases; junction bases not matched to a gene: 10. The CDR3 bases are TGTGCCTGGGGGGCCAGGGGGCCAGGCCAGCCCCAGCATTTT. Amino acids: CAWGARGPGQPQHF.

This clone showed up many times. The CDR3 DNA is TGTGCCAGCAGCTTTTCAGGGGCCTACAATGAGCAGTTCTTC. This translates into CASSFSGAYNEQFF. The chain recombines TRBV7-8 with TRBJ2-1; tentatively, D is TRBD1 (6 bases). This CDR3 has 14 residues. V lost 3 bases and J 2 bases, leaving 8 bases between the germline ends. The germline gives CDR1 SGHVS, CDR2 FQNEAQ.

Ten or more counts support this clone. The chain has TRBV11-3 and TRBJ2-6; possible D gene TRBD2, 5 bases. CDR3 length: 15 amino acids. Germline V gene sequence: CDR1 SGHNT, CDR2 YENEEA. V lost 1 base and J 1 base, leaving 5 bases between the germline ends. CDR3 amino acids: CASSLGESGANVLTF. CDR3 sequence (DNA): TGTGCCAGCAGCTTAGGGGAGTCTGGGGCCAACGTCCTGACTTTC.

Many counts were recorded for this clone. The rearrangement uses TRBV6-5 and TRBJ2-7; the D gene is possibly TRBD1 (5 bases). There are 15 residues in the CDR3. Per germline, CDR1 MNHEY and CDR2 SVGAGI. The V end lost 2 bases, the J end lost 6 bases, and 17 bases lay between the germline ends. Written as DNA, the CDR3 is TGTGCCAGCAGTTACAAGGGGCCCCCATGGGGCGAGCAGTACTTC. It encodes CASSYKGPPWGEQYF.

This clone was found many times. The genes are TRBV2 and TRBJ1-2; tentatively, D is TRBD1 (5 bases). Germline values: CDR1 SNHLY, CDR2 FYNNEI. The germline V and J ends were trimmed by 1 base and 3 bases, with 9 bases remaining between them. There are 14 residues in the CDR3. The CDR3 reads CASSEVRRDYGYTF. In DNA, the CDR3 is TGTGCCAGCAGTGAAGTTCGCAGGGACTATGGCTACACCTTC.

This clone has a handful of counts. This chain's CDR3 is CASSVRVSYNEQFF. In nucleotides, the CDR3 is TGTGCCAGCAGCGTGCGGGTTTCCTACAATGAGCAGTTCTTC. J is TRBJ2-1 and V is TRBV7-3; D might be TRBD2 (5 bases). V dropped 5 bases and J dropped 1 base, with 9 bases sitting between them. The germline CDR1 and CDR2 sequences are SGHTA and FQGTGA. This CDR3 comprises 14 residues.

Relative to its sample, this clone is medium-sized (0.01 to 0.1%). The chain has TRBV28 and TRBJ1-1; D remains ambiguous. The germline V gene encodes CDR1 MDHEN and CDR2 SYDVKM. The V end lost 5 bases, the J end lost 7 bases, and 26 bases lay between the germline ends. This CDR3 comprises 17 residues. CDR3 DNA: TGTGCCAGCAGTACCCCGATCCGGGAATACCAAGGAGATGAAGCTTTCTTT. This sequence encodes CASSTPIREYQGDEAFF.

This clone has ten or more counts. The chain uses TRBV28 and TRBJ2-1; tentatively, D is TRBD2 (5 bases). This CDR3 spans 12 amino acids. Trimming took 8 bases from V and 3 from J, leaving 8 bases between them. CDR1 and CDR2 (germline): MDHEN, SYDVKM. The CDR3: CASRGLYNEQFF. In nucleotides, the CDR3 is TGTGCCAGCCGAGGGCTCTACAATGAGCAGTTCTTC.

This clone appeared many times. The gene calls are TRBV5-1 and TRBJ2-7, with 9 positions matching TRBD2. This CDR3 is built from 14 residues. Germline CDR1 SGHRS, CDR2 YFSETQ. The V gene end was trimmed by 2 bases and the J gene end by 4 bases; junction bases not matched to a gene: 4. In nucleotides, the CDR3 is TGCGCCAGCAGCTTTGTGCGGGAGGGGTACGAGCAGTACTTC. It encodes CASSFVREGYEQYF.

This clone occurred many times. The chain joins TRBV6-5 to TRBJ2-1; 9 bases fit TRBD2. J lost 6 bases, V lost 1 base, and 4 bases had no gene match. The germline V gene encodes CDR1 MNHEY and CDR2 SVGAGI. This CDR3 spans 15 amino acids. The CDR3 loop is CASSYLLAGINEQFF. The DNA of the CDR3 is TGTGCCAGCAGTTACTTGCTAGCGGGGATCAATGAGCAGTTCTTC.

This clone has more than one count but fewer than ten. J is TRBJ2-7 and V is TRBV7-2, with 9 bases aligning to TRBD2. V was pared by 5 bases and J by 0 bases, with 8 bases of the junction left unmatched. CDR3 length: 16 amino acids. CDR1 and CDR2 (germline): SGHTA, FQGNSA. The CDR3 DNA is TGTGCCAGCAGCCCCCCCTTGCGGGAGGGCTCCTACGAGCAGTACTTC. It specifies CASSPPLREGSYEQYF.

This clone has ten or more counts. The chain uses TRBV5-1 and TRBJ2-3; TRBD1 is a possible D gene (5 bases). Germline CDR1 reads SGHRS; CDR2 reads YFSETQ. The CDR3 covers 13 residues. Trimming stripped 0 bases from V and 3 bases from J, with 5 bases between. The CDR3 sequence: CASSLEGTDTQYF. CDR3 DNA sequence: TGCGCCAGCAGCTTGGAGGGGACAGATACGCAGTATTTT.

This clone was seen ten or more times. The chain links TRBV29-1 to TRBJ1-5, with TRBD1 matching 7 bases. The junction had 7 bases not matched to a gene; V was cut back by 4 bases and J by 4 bases. Germline lookup yields CDR1 SQVTM and CDR2 ANQGSEA. The CDR3 contains 14 residues. The CDR3 is CSVGETGPNQPQHF. The CDR3 bases are TGCAGCGTTGGTGAGACAGGGCCGAATCAGCCCCAGCATTTT.

This clone was seen repeatedly, ten times or more. The chain has TRBV19 and TRBJ1-5; TRBD1 aligns across 10 bases. V shed 4 bases and J 7 bases; nucleotides not matched to a gene: 7. Per germline, CDR1 LNHDA and CDR2 SQIVND (reference sequence). This CDR3 spans 15 amino acids. The CDR3 DNA follows: TGTGCCAGTAGTAGGGGGGGACAGGGGAACCAGCCCCAGCATTTT. This gives the protein CASSRGGQGNQPQHF.

This clone was observed at least ten times. This chain uses TRBV13 with TRBJ2-5; weak D call: TRBD2 (5 bases). This CDR3 region has 13 residues. The V gene's germline CDR1 is PRHDT and CDR2 FYEKMQ (reference sequence). Between the trimmed V and J ends, which lost 2 bases and 5 bases, there was a span of 9 bases. CDR3 amino acids: CASSLSLAETQYF. Written as DNA, the CDR3 is TGTGCCAGCAGCTTAAGCCTAGCCGAGACCCAGTACTTC.

The table lists this clone with many counts. The gene calls are TRBV7-3 and TRBJ2-1; tentative D call: TRBD1 (5 bases). CDR3 length equals 15 residues. In germline, CDR1 is SGHTA, CDR2 FQGTGA. Trimming cost V 4 bases and J 0 bases, with 10 bases left between them. Here the CDR3 reads CASSSTRVSYNEQFF. CDR3 sequence (DNA): TGTGCCAGCAGCTCAACCAGGGTCTCCTACAATGAGCAGTTCTTC. Complete variable domain (other parts from reference TRBV7-3 and TRBJ2-1): GAGVSQTPSNKVTEKGKYVELRCDPISGHTALYWYRQSLGQGPEFLIYFQGTGAADDSGLPNDRFFAVRPEGSVSTLKIQRTERGDSAVYLCASSSTRVSYNEQFFGPGTRLTVL.